These 4 T cell receptor beta chains originate from one sample sequenced in a study of blood T cell repertoires in COVID-19. This table comes from immunoSEQ multiplex PCR, and its TCRdb copy is limited to in-frame clones, with some not included. Altogether 74,000 or so clones are present, about 87% being singletons, with the ten largest covering about 2.1%. Sequencing was carried out using peripheral blood. The receptors come from a human donor in a cohort sampled during active COVID-19.

The chain's CDR3 is CASSERQGEKLFF. CDR3 DNA: TGCGCCAGCAGTGAAAGACAGGGCGAAAAACTGTTTTTT. The V and J genes are TRBV10-2 and TRBJ1-4; TRBD1 aligns across 7 bases. CDR3 length equals 13 residues. The ends lost 3 bases at V and 8 bases at J; junction bases unmatched: 3. Germline V CDR1 and CDR2: WSHSY, SAAADI.

The gene calls are TRBV5-1 and TRBJ2-3; 7 positions agree with TRBD1. The CDR3 is 14 residues long. Germline CDR1 is SGHRS and CDR2 is YFSETQ. V shed 4 bases, J shed 2 bases, and the junction held 4 bases outside the gene matches. In DNA form, the CDR3 reads TGCGCCAGCAGCCCTGGACAGGTCACAGATACGCAGTATTTT. Its protein product is CASSPGQVTDTQYF.

The CDR3 region is CASKQTSGRIDEQYF. In DNA, the CDR3 is TGTGCCAGCAAACAGACTAGCGGGAGGATCGACGAGCAGTACTTC. V gene TRBV2 combines with J gene TRBJ2-7, with TRBD2 matching 13 bases. The CDR3 has 15 residues. Germline CDR1 reads SNHLY; CDR2 reads FYNNEI. V trimming: 7 bases; J trimming: 5 bases; junction bases outside the gene matches: 8.

The chain has TRBV3-1 (or the pseudogene TRBV3-2) and TRBJ2-7; 10 bases are a match to TRBD2. The CDR3 loop spans 16 amino acids. V shed 0 bases and J 6 bases; nucleotides not matched to a gene: 8. Per germline, CDR1 LGHDT and CDR2 YNNKEL (reference sequence). CDR3 region: CASSQDGLAGAGEQYF. CDR3 sequence (DNA): TGTGCCAGCAGCCAAGATGGGCTAGCGGGAGCGGGCGAGCAGTACTTC.